This TCR beta chain was captured in a study of blood T cell repertoires in COVID-19. For the study at large: Researchers got acute and convalescent COVID-19 samples from the United States, Italy and Spain. Nucleic acid was either cDNA or gDNA, and it came from T cells, B-cell-depleted T cells, or PBMCs.

Losses at the gene ends were 5 bases for V and 2 bases for J; bases not matched to a gene: 12. The germline V gene encodes CDR1 LNHDA and CDR2 SQIVND (reference sequence). The CDR3 spans 18 residues. Original processing methods: Amplification of reference gene primers provided the estimated nucleated cell counts. Here immunoSEQ multiplex PCR was the method, and the copy in TCRdb shows in-frame clones only, minus some. V, J and clone size were drawn from that table, and D and trimming were deduced from the DNA. The sample yields 15,000 to 20,000 clones, about 80% seen once. Sequencing was carried out using peripheral blood. This receptor was obtained from an elderly man with acute or convalescent COVID-19. The genes are TRBV19 and TRBJ2-6; 7 bases match TRBD1. CDR3 in DNA: TGTGCCAGTAGTCCCAGGACAGGTGCTATAACTGGGGCCAACGTCCTGACTTTC. Translation: CASSPRTGAITGANVLTF.